Below, one T cell receptor (beta chain) is given with its context. This sample was included in a study of blood T cell repertoires in COVID-19. Study in general: Some COVID-19 samples were acute and others convalescent; all came from the United States, Italy and Spain. The cDNA or gDNA used as material had been derived from T cells, B-cell-depleted T cells, or PBMCs.

Germline CDR1 reads SGDLS; CDR2 reads YYNGEE. CDR3 length equals 16 residues. Trimming removed 1 base from V and 1 base from J; junction bases left unmatched: 8. Study members were between roughly 18 and 100 years old and lived in over 20 US regions. Clones were sequenced by immunoSEQ multiplex PCR, and TCRdb holds only the in-frame ones, with some missing. The data hold hundreds of thousands of clones, with around 90% observed a single time. The chain combines TRBV9 with TRBJ2-7, with 7 bases lining up with TRBD1. The sample consisted of PBMCs or T cells enriched from blood (not recorded which). This receptor was identified in a woman between 40 and 55 years old who had recovered from COVID-19. As DNA, the CDR3 is TGTGCCAGCAGCGTAAACGACAGGGTTTCTTCCTACGAGCAGTACTTC. Encoded protein: CASSVNDRVSSYEQYF.